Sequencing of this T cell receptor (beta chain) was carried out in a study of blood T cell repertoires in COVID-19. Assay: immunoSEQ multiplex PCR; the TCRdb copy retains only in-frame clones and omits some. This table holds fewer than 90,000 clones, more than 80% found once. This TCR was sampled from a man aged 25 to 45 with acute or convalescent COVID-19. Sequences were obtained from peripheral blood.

The CDR3 bases are TGTGCCAGCAGCCAATCGGGTCGCGGGAGCGAGGATGAGCAGTTCTTC. Protein product: CASSQSGRGSEDEQFF. The chain couples TRBV7-7 to TRBJ2-1; 7 positions agree with TRBD2. V trimming: 5 bases; J trimming: 8 bases; junction bases outside the gene matches: 15. This CDR3 contains 16 residues. Per the germline V gene, CDR1 is SSHAT and CDR2 is FNYEAQ (reference sequence).